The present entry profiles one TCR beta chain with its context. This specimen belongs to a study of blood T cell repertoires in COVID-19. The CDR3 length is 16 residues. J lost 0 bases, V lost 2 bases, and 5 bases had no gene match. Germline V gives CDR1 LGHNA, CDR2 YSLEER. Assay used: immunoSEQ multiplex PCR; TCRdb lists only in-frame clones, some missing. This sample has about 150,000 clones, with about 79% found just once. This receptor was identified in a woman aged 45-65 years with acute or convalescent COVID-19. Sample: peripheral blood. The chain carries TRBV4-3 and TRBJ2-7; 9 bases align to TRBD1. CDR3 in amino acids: CASSQLPGQGSYEQYF. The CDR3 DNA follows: TGCGCCAGCAGCCAACTCCCGGGACAGGGCTCCTACGAGCAGTACTTC.